This TCR beta chain was profiled in a study of human T cells and chemical hapten exposure. Total RNA extraction was carried out from unfractionated whole blood. A single record per CDR3 protein comes from TCRdb applying MiXCR to the 5' RACE reads. The sample consists of roughly 82,000 distinct CDR3 sequences, more than 15% of them appearing once. The CDR3 length is 17 residues. CDR1 and CDR2 from the germline V gene are LGHDT and YNNKEL (reference sequence). V gave up 2 bases and J gave up 8 bases; unmatched junction bases: 6. There are a few counts of this clonotype. The receptor was isolated from a female donor in good health. The rearrangement joins TRBV3-1 to TRBJ2-1; TRBD2 agrees at 16 bases. CDR3 sequence: CASSQRGGTSGRDEQFF. DNA of the CDR3: TGTGCCAGCAGCCAACGGGGCGGGACTAGCGGGAGGGATGAGCAGTTCTTC.